Presented here are 2 T cell receptor beta chains from one specimen sequenced in a study of OX40 agonist ivuxolimab in advanced cancers. The protocol was immunoSEQ multiplex PCR, while the TCRdb copy is restricted to in-frame clones and leaves out a portion. The table records under 100,000 clones, roughly 89% of them present only once. Material: CD4+ or CD8+ T cells sorted from blood, obtained in a trial of the OX40 agonist ivuxolimab. These TCRs come from an adult with an advanced solid tumor such as melanoma, head and neck, liver or kidney cancer.

The gene calls are TRBV10-3 and TRBJ1-1; D remains unclear. The V gene lost 3 bases and the J gene lost 4 bases, with 15 bases spanning the gap. Germline V lookup: CDR1 ENHRY, CDR2 SYGVKD. This CDR3 is 15 amino acids long. CDR3 protein: CAISEPRGWSTEAFF. CDR3 nucleotides: TGTGCCATCAGTGAACCTCGAGGGTGGAGCACTGAAGCTTTCTTT.

J is TRBJ1-5 and V is TRBV6-1; D is undetermined. V lost 3 bases and J lost 3, with 9 bases in between. Germline assignment: CDR1 MNHNS and CDR2 SASEGT. CDR3 length equals 14 residues. The CDR3 coding sequence is TGTGCCAGCAGTGATGGGGTATTCAATCAGCCCCAGCATTTT. This codes for CASSDGVFNQPQHF.